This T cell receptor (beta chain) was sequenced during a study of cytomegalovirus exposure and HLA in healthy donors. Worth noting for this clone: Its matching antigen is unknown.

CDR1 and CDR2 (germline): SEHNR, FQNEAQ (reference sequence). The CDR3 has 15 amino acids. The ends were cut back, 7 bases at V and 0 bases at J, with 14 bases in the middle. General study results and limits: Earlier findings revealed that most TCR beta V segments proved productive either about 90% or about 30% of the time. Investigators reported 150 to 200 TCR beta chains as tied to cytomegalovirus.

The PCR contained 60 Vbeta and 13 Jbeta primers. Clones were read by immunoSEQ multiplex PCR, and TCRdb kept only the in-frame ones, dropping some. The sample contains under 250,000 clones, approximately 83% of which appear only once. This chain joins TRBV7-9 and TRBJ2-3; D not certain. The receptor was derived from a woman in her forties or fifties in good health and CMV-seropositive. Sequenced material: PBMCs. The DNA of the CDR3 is TGTGCCAGCACCGTACAGAGTGCTAGCACAGATACGCAGTATTTT. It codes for CASTVQSASTDTQYF.